A single sample gave rise to the 22 T cell receptor beta chains below, sequenced in a study of blood T cell repertoires in COVID-19. The protocol was immunoSEQ multiplex PCR, while the TCRdb copy is restricted to in-frame clones and leaves out a portion. The data contain almost 25,000 clones, about 81% of them seen just once; the ten biggest clones take up roughly 2.7%. The specimen was peripheral blood. These receptors all come from a woman in her seventies with COVID-19, enrolled during active disease.

This clone was recorded a few times. The J gene is TRBJ1-2, the V gene TRBV3-1 (or the pseudogene TRBV3-2); TRBD1 matches 9 bases. This CDR3 is 14 amino acids long. CDR1 and CDR2 from the germline V gene are LGHDT and YNNKEL (reference sequence). The junction had 7 bases not matched to a gene; V was cut back by 3 bases and J by 8 bases. The CDR3 bases are TGTGCCAGCAGCCAGGGGACAGGGCAATACGGCTACACCTTC. Encoded protein: CASSQGTGQYGYTF.

This CDR3 is CASSLAGGSEAFF. The CDR3 DNA reads as TGTGCCAGCAGCTTAGCCGGGGGAAGTGAAGCTTTCTTT. The chain has TRBV7-8 and TRBJ1-1, with TRBD1 as a possible D gene (5 bases). Trimming left V 0 bases short and J 7 bases short, with 9 bases between. There are 13 residues in the CDR3. Germline CDR1 is SGHVS and CDR2 is FQNEAQ.

J is TRBJ1-1 and V is TRBV7-8; possibly TRBD1 for D (5 bases). Deletions cut 4 bases from V and 1 base from J, with 13 bases between. Looked up from germline, CDR1 is SGHVS and CDR2 is FQNEAQ. This CDR3 has 15 residues. CDR3 sequence: CASSSTRTPNTEAFF. The CDR3 DNA follows: TGTGCCAGCAGCTCAACCAGGACACCGAACACTGAAGCTTTCTTT.

This clone was observed a handful of times. The chain combines TRBV7-2 with TRBJ1-2, with 8 bases lining up with TRBD1. CDR1 SGHTA and CDR2 FQGNSA come from the germline V gene. V trimming: 6 bases; J trimming: 7 bases; junction bases outside the gene matches: 7. The CDR3 extends over 13 amino acids. This CDR3 reads CASRELTGAGYTF. CDR3 nucleotide sequence: TGTGCCAGCAGAGAATTGACAGGGGCTGGCTACACCTTC.

The rearrangement links TRBV7-9 to TRBJ1-1, with 7 positions matching TRBD1. This CDR3 is built from 13 residues. The trim removed 6 bases at V and 5 bases at J, leaving 6 bases unmatched. CDR1 and CDR2 (germline): SEHNR, FQNEAQ (reference sequence). CDR3: CASRPTGVTEAFF. For the CDR3, the DNA is TGTGCCAGCAGGCCCACAGGGGTGACTGAAGCTTTCTTT.

This clone appeared once. The chain recombines TRBV7-9 with TRBJ1-2, with a tentative D call TRBD1 (6 bases). Germline V lookup: CDR1 SEHNR, CDR2 FQNEAQ (reference sequence). The CDR3 runs to 14 residues. V was clipped by 5 bases and J by 4 bases, with 14 bases between them. CDR3 in amino acids: CASSLRDISYGYTF. CDR3 sequence (DNA): TGTGCCAGCAGCCTCCGGGACATCTCCTATGGCTACACCTTC.

The V call is TRBV9, the J call TRBJ2-2, with unresolved D. Trimming left V 0 bases short and J 3 bases short, with 9 bases between. Germline V lookup: CDR1 SGDLS, CDR2 YYNGEE. The CDR3 has 15 amino acids. CDR3 DNA sequence: TGTGCCAGCAGCGTAGAGTTGAGATACACCGGGGAGCTGTTTTTT. This translates into CASSVELRYTGELFF.

This rearrangement joins TRBV15 to TRBJ1-3; no definite D call. The germline CDR1 and CDR2 sequences are LNHNV and YYDKDF (reference sequence). V was pared by 0 bases and J by 2 bases, with 8 bases between. There are 15 residues in the CDR3. CDR3 in amino acids: CATSRDLAAGNTIYF. CDR3 in DNA: TGTGCCACCAGCAGAGATTTGGCTGCTGGAAACACCATATATTTT.

The V call is TRBV5-1, the J call TRBJ2-1, with 14 bases identical to TRBD2. The CDR3 extends over 15 amino acids. J was trimmed by 8 bases and V by 4 bases; bases with no gene match: 5. Looked up from germline, CDR1 is SGHRS and CDR2 is YFSETQ. The DNA of the CDR3 is TGCGCCAGCAGCACGACTAGCGGGGGGGCCGATGAGCAGTTCTTC. This codes for CASSTTSGGADEQFF. Together with reference TRBV5-1 and TRBJ2-1, the CDR3 gives the full variable domain: KAGVTQTPRYLIKTRGQQVTLSCSPISGHRSVSWYQQTPGQGLQFLFEYFSETQRNKGNFPGRFSGRQFSNSRSEMNVSTLELGDSALYLCASSTTSGGADEQFFGPGTRLTVL.

The chain links TRBV7-3 to TRBJ2-5; D might be TRBD2 (6 bases). Germline CDR1 is SGHTA and CDR2 is FQGTGA. With 5 bases removed from V and 7 bases from J, the gap between germline ends came to 17 bases. This CDR3 region has 14 residues. The CDR3 DNA follows: TGTGCCAGCAGCCCTGCTGGCGGGGACTCGACCCAGTACTTC. The encoded protein is CASSPAGGDSTQYF.

This clone has just one count. The rearrangement links TRBV5-1 to TRBJ1-4, with no clear D. Germline CDR1 is SGHRS and CDR2 is YFSETQ. Trimming stripped 2 bases from V and 0 bases from J, with 5 bases between. The CDR3 length is 14 residues. The CDR3 coding sequence is TGCGCCAGCAGCTTACAGCCAACTAATGAAAAACTGTTTTTT. This gives the protein CASSLQPTNEKLFF.

This CDR3 reads CASRLSQETMGYTF. CDR3 DNA: TGTGCCAGCAGGCTTTCGCAGGAGACTATGGGCTACACCTTC. V is TRBV6-5 and J is TRBJ1-2; D uncertain. The CDR3 has 14 residues. V was shortened by 6 bases and J by 8 bases, with 19 bases between the two germline ends. Germline-derived CDR1 and CDR2 are MNHEY and SVGAGI.

This clone came up once. J is TRBJ1-5 and V is TRBV12-3 or TRBV12-4, with D possibly being TRBD1 (5 bases). Deletions cut 2 bases from V and 8 bases from J, with 10 bases between. The CDR3 runs 13 residues. CDR3 region: CASSLSGGEPQHF. The CDR3 coding sequence is TGTGCCAGCAGTTTATCGGGAGGGGAGCCCCAGCATTTT.

The chain carries TRBV12-3 or TRBV12-4 and TRBJ1-1; D is ambiguous. CDR3 length: 13 residues. V lost 3 bases, J lost 5 bases, and 10 bases lay in between. CDR3 in amino acids: CASSFGRGTEAFF. The CDR3 region has the DNA TGTGCCAGCAGTTTTGGTCGAGGGACTGAAGCTTTCTTT.

Written as DNA, the CDR3 is TGTGCCAGCAGCTTAGAGCTTGGACAGGGGACCGGGGAGCTGTTTTTT. Translating it yields CASSLELGQGTGELFF. J is TRBJ2-2 and V is TRBV7-9; TRBD1 matches at 9 bases. Per the germline V gene, CDR1 is SEHNR and CDR2 is FQNEAQ (reference sequence). V lost 1 base to trimming and J lost 5 bases; unmatched junction nucleotides: 5. This CDR3 has 16 amino acids.

Here the CDR3 reads CASTLARDRGYSPLHF. The CDR3 coding sequence is TGTGCCAGCACCCTGGCGAGGGACAGGGGTTATTCACCCCTCCACTTT. The chain employs TRBV2 and TRBJ1-6, with TRBD1 matching over 10 bases. This CDR3 has 16 amino acids. Germline lookup yields CDR1 SNHLY and CDR2 FYNNEI. The J segment lost 8 bases and the V segment lost 7 bases, leaving 11 bases of the junction unmatched.

This clone was picked up a small number of times. The V gene is TRBV18, the J gene TRBJ1-2, with D unclear. Trimming pared 3 bases from V and 4 bases from J, leaving 15 bases between. Germline V CDR1 and CDR2: KGHSH, LQKENI. The CDR3 runs 15 residues. The CDR3: CASSPSRSPAYGYTF. As DNA, the CDR3 is TGTGCCAGCTCACCGAGCAGGTCCCCTGCCTATGGCTACACCTTC. Complete variable domain (other parts from reference TRBV18 and TRBJ1-2): NAGVMQNPRHLVRRRGQEARLRCSPMKGHSHVYWYRQLPEEGLKFMVYLQKENIIDESGMPKERFSAEFPKEGPSILRIQQVVRGDSAAYFCASSPSRSPAYGYTFGSGTRLTVV.

The genes are TRBV27 and TRBJ2-5; TRBD1 matches at 8 bases. The CDR3 length is 16 residues. CDR1 and CDR2 (germline): MNHEY, SMNVEV (reference sequence). The junction had 8 bases not matched to a gene; V was cut back by 0 bases and J by 5 bases. CDR3 in amino acids: CASSLSGTGPGETQYF. CDR3 DNA: TGTGCCAGCAGTTTATCGGGGACAGGACCAGGGGAGACCCAGTACTTC.

Comments on this clone: Within the sample, other DNA sequences also encode this same CDR3. The chain joins TRBV6-5 to TRBJ2-7; 7 bases are shared with TRBD1. CDR1 and CDR2 (germline): MNHEY, SVGAGI. V shed 6 bases, J shed 0 bases, and the junction held 5 bases outside the gene matches. The length of the CDR3 is 14 residues. The CDR3 protein is CASSPPGGSYEQYF. CDR3 nucleotides: TGTGCCAGCAGCCCCCCAGGGGGCTCCTACGAGCAGTACTTC.

The V call is TRBV5-6, the J call TRBJ1-1; a weak D match, TRBD1 (5 bases). CDR1 and CDR2 (germline): SGHDT, YYEEEE. The V end lost 1 base, the J end lost 3 bases, and 7 bases lay between the germline ends. The CDR3 extends over 13 amino acids. DNA for the CDR3: TGTGCCAGCAGCTTGATCAGGGACACTGAAGCTTTCTTT. It translates to CASSLIRDTEAFF.

CDR3: CASSQAGTLNTGELFF. The CDR3 coding sequence is TGTGCCAGCAGCCAAGCGGGGACCTTGAACACCGGGGAGCTGTTTTTT. V gene TRBV5-5 combines with J gene TRBJ2-2; 7 bases align to TRBD2. Per germline, CDR1 SGHKS and CDR2 YYEKEE (reference sequence). CDR3 size: 16 residues. V shed 4 bases, J shed 1 base, and the junction held 7 bases outside the gene matches.

V is TRBV5-1 and J is TRBJ2-2, with TRBD1 matching 12 bases. Germline CDR1 and CDR2: SGHRS and YFSETQ. V lost 4 bases, J lost 4 bases, and 5 bases stayed unmatched. The CDR3 contains 16 residues. CDR3 coding DNA: TGCGCCAGCAGCGCGGGACAGGGGGCCGGCACCGGGGAGCTGTTTTTT. Amino acids: CASSAGQGAGTGELFF.